These T cell receptor beta chains were read from a single sample in a study of blood T cells in healthy people across ages. Using its own MiXCR run on the 5' RACE reads, TCRdb lists one record per CDR3 protein. The data hold under 2 million distinct CDR3 sequences, with about 31% observed a single time. Sequencing input: blood. The receptors here all came from a woman between 25 and 40 years old in good health. Each CDR3 is given with its conserved first and last residue. D genes are given only for firm matches. Some rows mark clone size as missing; the rest say once, few, many or name a class of expanded clone.

clone size	D gene	J gene	V gene	CDR3 protein	CDR3 DNA
.	TRBD2	TRBJ2-5	TRBV5-1	CASGAGVGGGAEETQYF	TGCGCCAGCGGAGCCGGTGTTGGCGGGGGGGCTGAGGAGACCCAGTACTTC
.	TRBD2	TRBJ2-1	TRBV7-8	CASSLARGTQRLHEQFF	TGTGCCAGCAGCTTAGCGCGGGGGACGCAGAGGTTACATGAGCAGTTCTTC
.	.	TRBJ1-1	TRBV29-1	CSVSWTEDTEAFF	TGCAGCGTAAGCTGGACAGAGGACACTGAAGCTTTCTTT
.	.	TRBJ1-5	TRBV10-2	CASSEGAQGYQPQHF	TGCGCCAGCAGTGAAGGGGCCCAAGGATATCAGCCCCAGCATTTT
.	TRBD1	TRBJ1-1	TRBV9	CASSDPLTGVETEAFF	TGTGCCAGCAGCGACCCCTTGACAGGGGTGGAAACTGAAGCTTTCTTT
many	TRBD2	TRBJ2-7	TRBV4-1	CASSQILAGRGEQYF	TGCGCCAGCAGCCAAATTCTAGCGGGGCGTGGGGAGCAGTACTTC
few	TRBD2	TRBJ2-3	TRBV6-1	CASSQGGGRSDTQYF	TGTGCCAGCAGCCAGGGCGGGGGAAGGTCGGATACGCAGTATTTT
.	.	TRBJ1-5	TRBV9	CASSAEGYSNQPQHF	TGTGCCAGCAGCGCGGAGGGTTATAGCAATCAGCCCCAGCATTTT
.	TRBD2	TRBJ2-1	TRBV20-1	CSATGGSDTSYNEQFF	TGCAGTGCTACAGGCGGGAGCGATACCTCCTACAATGAGCAGTTCTTC
.	TRBD1	TRBJ1-2	TRBV24-1	CATSDLTGGGGYTF	TGTGCCACCAGTGACCTTACAGGGGGCGGTGGCTACACCTTC
.	.	TRBJ1-1	TRBV14	CASPGLRRPPLRAFF	TGTGCCAGCCCCGGTCTGAGACGGCCCCCTCTGAGGGCTTTCTTT
once	TRBD2	TRBJ2-7	TRBV20-1	CSATSPGGSNEQYF	TGCAGTGCCACCTCGCCGGGGGGTTCTAACGAGCAGTACTTC
.	.	TRBJ2-5	TRBV6-5	CAIKKDRSGETQYF	TGTGCCATCAAAAAGGACAGAAGTGGAGAGACCCAGTACTTC
.	.	TRBJ1-5	TRBV4-2	CASSLAPQDPNPPQHF	TGTGCCAGCAGCCTCGCCCCGCAGGACCCTAATCCGCCCCAGCATTTT
.	TRBD2	TRBJ2-2	TRBV5-1	CASSFTSGNTGELFF	TGCGCCAGCAGCTTCACTAGCGGGAACACCGGGGAGCTGTTTTTT
.	.	TRBJ1-1	TRBV7-2	CASSLVGVGTEAFF	TGTGCCAGCAGCTTAGTGGGGGTCGGCACTGAAGCTTTCTTT
.	.	TRBJ2-3	TRBV29-1	CSVHGRGEDTQYF	TGCAGCGTTCATGGCAGGGGAGAGGATACGCAGTATTTT
.	TRBD1	TRBJ1-5	TRBV20-1	CSARDWARGDQPQHF	TGCAGTGCTAGAGATTGGGCCAGGGGGGATCAGCCCCAGCATTTT
.	TRBD1	TRBJ1-2	TRBV7-2	CASSRQGAPYGYTF	TGTGCCAGTAGTCGACAGGGGGCGCCCTATGGCTACACCTTC
.	.	TRBJ1-5	TRBV20-1	CSARIQGVSQPQHF	TGCAGTGCTAGAATTCAAGGCGTCAGCCAGCCCCAGCATTTT
.	.	TRBJ2-7	TRBV11-3	CASSPGLHTDEQYF	TGTGCCAGCAGTCCCGGGTTACATACGGACGAGCAGTACTTC
.	.	TRBJ1-1	TRBV20-1	CSAPDSPNAFF	TGCAGTGCCCCGGACAGCCCGAATGCTTTCTTT
few	TRBD1	TRBJ2-3	TRBV6-2/TRBV6-3	CASTSRDREFRNTQYF	TGTGCCAGCACTTCTCGGGACAGGGAGTTTCGCAATACGCAGTATTTT
.	TRBD2	TRBJ2-1	TRBV24-1	CATSESGLAKNELFF	TGTGCCACCAGTGAGTCGGGACTAGCGAAGAATGAGCTGTTCTTC
.	.	TRBJ1-4	TRBV12-3/TRBV12-4	CASTWGGLGEKLFF	TGTGCCAGCACCTGGGGGGGCCTAGGTGAAAAACTGTTTTTT
many	TRBD1	TRBJ2-7	TRBV5-1	CASSRITGGEQYF	TGCGCCAGCAGCAGGATCACAGGGGGCGAGCAGTACTTC
.	TRBD1	TRBJ1-1	TRBV10-1	CASSEQGFGTEAFF	TGCGCCAGCAGTGAACAGGGGTTCGGCACTGAAGCTTTCTTT
.	TRBD1	TRBJ2-1	TRBV7-9	CASRTLTGGRNEQFF	TGTGCCAGCAGGACCCTGACAGGGGGCAGGAATGAGCAGTTCTTC
.	.	TRBJ2-1	TRBV4-1	CASNAAMGGLTYNEQFF	TGCGCCAGCAACGCAGCCATGGGCGGGCTCACCTACAATGAGCAGTTCTTC
.	.	TRBJ2-7	TRBV4-1	CASSQQIAENSYEQYF	TGCGCCAGCAGCCAACAAATAGCAGAGAACTCCTACGAGCAGTACTTC
few	.	TRBJ2-1	TRBV7-2	CASSPDGQPHNEQFF	TGTGCCAGCAGCCCGGACGGACAGCCTCACAATGAGCAGTTCTTC
few	TRBD2	TRBJ2-7	TRBV20-1	CSATEKTSGSGEQYF	TGCAGTGCTACTGAAAAGACTAGCGGGAGCGGCGAGCAGTACTTC
few	TRBD1	TRBJ1-5	TRBV20-1	CSATDRRIGNQPQHF	TGCAGTGCCACGGACAGGCGGATAGGCAATCAGCCCCAGCATTTT
few	.	TRBJ2-1	TRBV4-1	CASSHADEQFF	TGCGCCAGCAGCCATGCGGATGAGCAGTTCTTC
.	.	TRBJ2-2	TRBV18	CASSEPEVSTYAGELFF	TGTGCCAGCTCCGAACCAGAGGTTTCAACGTACGCCGGGGAGCTGTTTTTT
.	.	TRBJ1-6	TRBV20-1	CSAVGAGMGSPLHF	TGCAGTGCCGTGGGGGCAGGGATGGGCTCACCCCTCCACTTT
.	.	TRBJ2-5	TRBV7-2	CACSLRAGATQETQDF	TGTGCTTGCAGCTTACGGGCGGGGGCGACCCAAGAGACCCAGGACTTC
.	TRBD1	TRBJ2-2	TRBV12-3/TRBV12-4	CASSRDRGPGTGELFF	TGTGCCAGCAGCAGGGACAGGGGGCCGGGCACCGGGGAGCTGTTTTTT
.	TRBD1	TRBJ1-2	TRBV9	CASSVALGGQPYGYTF	TGTGCCAGCAGCGTAGCCCTAGGGGGCCAACCCTATGGCTACACCTTC
.	TRBD2	TRBJ2-3	TRBV5-1	CASSLGTSGPDTQYF	TGCGCCAGCAGCTTGGGGACTAGCGGACCCGATACGCAGTATTTT
few	.	TRBJ1-6	TRBV6-5	CASSSGTGTSPLHF	TGTGCCAGCAGTTCCGGGACGGGAACTTCACCCCTCCACTTT
.	TRBD2	TRBJ2-1	TRBV20-1	CSARLAGVSRSDNEQFF	TGCAGTGCAAGACTAGCGGGAGTTAGTAGGAGCGACAATGAGCAGTTCTTC